These T cell receptor beta chains were read from a single sample in a study of T-cell reconstitution after alpha-beta-depleted transplantation in children. TCRdb analysed the PCR reads with MiXCR anew, one entry per CDR3 protein. The sample carries nearly 350,000 distinct CDR3 sequences, 15% to 20% recorded once. The specimen comprised PBMCs, mostly from graft donor cells, sampled 360 days after TCRalphabeta/CD19-depleted stem cell transplant. These receptors were taken from a male patient between 2 and 15 years old who had a stem cell transplant for acute lymphoblastic leukemia, so the T cells may come from the graft donor. The CDR3 runs from the conserved cysteine through the conserved F or W. A D gene is named only where the DNA matches it firmly. Rows give clone size only sometimes, using once, few, many, or a class for an expanded clone.

-	-	TRBV7-9	TRBJ1-2	CASSKDVNYGYTF	TGTGCCAGCAGCAAGGACGTCAACTATGGCTACACCTTC
-	-	TRBV28	TRBJ2-7	CASSLARGVSYEQYF	TGTGCCAGCAGTTTGGCGCGCGGGGTTTCCTACGAGCAGTACTTC
-	few	TRBV12-3/TRBV12-4	TRBJ1-2	CASSFGGNGYTF	TGTGCCAGCAGTTTTGGAGGGAATGGCTACACCTTC
-	many	TRBV28	TRBJ2-2	CASTSRSVTGTGELFF	TGTGCCAGCACCTCTAGGAGTGTAACAGGAACCGGGGAGCTGTTTTTT
TRBD2	-	TRBV7-2	TRBJ2-1	CASSLASGKYNEQFF	TGTGCCAGCAGCTTAGCTAGCGGGAAGTACAATGAGCAGTTCTTC
-	-	TRBV29-1	TRBJ2-7	CSVWERALGYEQYF	TGCAGCGTTTGGGAGCGGGCGCTCGGCTACGAGCAGTACTTC
-	many	TRBV4-3	TRBJ2-7	CASSPRYDRTSGEQYF	TGCGCCAGCAGCCCAAGATACGACAGGACCTCAGGGGAGCAGTACTTC
-	few	TRBV20-1	TRBJ1-6	CSARQGLNSPLHF	TGCAGTGCTAGACAGGGGCTCAATTCACCCCTCCACTTT
TRBD1	-	TRBV12-3/TRBV12-4	TRBJ2-2	CASSLGQGANGELFF	TGTGCCAGCAGTCTTGGACAGGGGGCTAACGGGGAGCTGTTTTTT
-	few	TRBV12-3/TRBV12-4	TRBJ2-3	CASSRVADTQYF	TGTGCCAGCAGTCGGGTTGCAGATACGCAGTATTTT
-	-	TRBV12-3/TRBV12-4	TRBJ2-3	CASSHLMKTSGLTDTQYF	TGTGCCAGCAGCCACCTGATGAAGACTAGTGGACTCACAGATACGCAGTATTTT
TRBD2	-	TRBV20-1	TRBJ2-3	CSARVGTSLDTQYF	TGCAGTGCTAGAGTGGGGACTAGCTTAGATACGCAGTATTTT
-	-	TRBV18	TRBJ2-7	CASSPVAYTYEQYF	TGTGCCAGCTCGCCCGTGGCGTACACCTACGAGCAGTACTTC
-	few	TRBV14	TRBJ2-7	CASSQGDLIGSSYEQYF	TGTGCCAGCAGCCAAGGGGATCTGATTGGTAGCTCCTACGAGCAGTACTTC
TRBD1	-	TRBV6-1	TRBJ2-5	CASASGGVGETQYF	TGTGCCAGCGCCTCAGGGGGCGTAGGAGAGACCCAGTACTTC
-	-	TRBV4-2	TRBJ2-7	CASSPQGWGLYEQYF	TGTGCCAGCAGCCCACAGGGTTGGGGACTCTACGAGCAGTACTTC
TRBD2	-	TRBV20-1	TRBJ2-2	CSARDVGEGRSTGELFF	TGCAGTGCTAGAGATGTGGGGGAGGGGAGAAGCACCGGGGAGCTGTTTTTT
TRBD2	few	TRBV4-1	TRBJ2-1	CASSQRPLAGRNNEQFF	TGCGCCAGCAGCCAACGCCCACTAGCGGGGAGGAACAATGAGCAGTTCTTC
-	many	TRBV27	TRBJ2-3	CASSLSWLTDTQYF	TGTGCCAGCAGTTTATCCTGGCTCACAGATACGCAGTATTTT
TRBD2	-	TRBV5-6	TRBJ2-1	CASSLAAGGTYNEQFF	TGTGCCAGCAGCTTGGCGGCGGGGGGAACCTACAATGAGCAGTTCTTC
TRBD1	-	TRBV27	TRBJ1-2	CASSPDWTGGFDGYTF	TGTGCCAGCAGTCCCGACTGGACAGGGGGCTTTGATGGCTACACCTTC
-	many	TRBV5-5	TRBJ2-1	CASSLGVAYNEQFF	TGTGCCAGCAGCTTGGGGGTAGCCTACAATGAGCAGTTCTTC
-	many	TRBV7-3	TRBJ2-3	CASSTLGSTDTQYF	TGTGCCAGCAGCACACTAGGGAGCACAGATACGCAGTATTTT
-	few	TRBV13	TRBJ2-7	CASSDQGLGYEQYF	TGTGCCAGCAGCGACCAGGGGCTGGGGTACGAGCAGTACTTC
TRBD1	many	TRBV28	TRBJ2-7	CASSRQGATYEQYF	TGTGCCAGCAGTAGACAGGGGGCGACCTACGAGCAGTACTTC
-	few	TRBV4-1	TRBJ2-3	CASSLLGLAGTDTQYF	TGCGCCAGCAGCCTCCTGGGCCTCGCCGGCACAGATACGCAGTATTTT
TRBD1	-	TRBV6-5	TRBJ2-7	CASRPQGGDFSYEQYF	TGTGCCAGCAGGCCACAGGGGGGCGATTTCTCCTACGAGCAGTACTTC
-	many	TRBV19	TRBJ2-5	CASSFSRRQETQYF	TGTGCCAGTAGTTTCAGTCGGCGTCAAGAGACCCAGTACTTC